This TCR beta chain was documented in a study of blood T cells in healthy people across ages. Study outcomes and limitations: Strongly correlated with naive T cell percentage was TCR beta diversity. Across the age range, TCR beta diversity per million T cells fell in a roughly linear way. The study found more naive CD4+ cells and higher diversity in long-lived than aged donors.

In the case of this clonotype: As yet, its antigen is unknown.

A J-beta primer mix and a sample-barcoded 5' primer were used in a second PCR of roughly 6 to 11 cycles. TCRdb re-analysed the 5' RACE reads in MiXCR, keeping a single row per CDR3 protein. The profile shows approximately 1,000,000 distinct CDR3 sequences, under 40% of them singletons. The CDR3 contains 16 residues. After removal of 6 bases from V and 4 bases from J, the junction contained 7 bases not matched to a gene. Germline assignment: CDR1 MNHNY and CDR2 SVGAGI (reference sequence). This clonotype was obtained from a man aged 18 to 30 in good health. The sequenced material came from blood. The V and J genes are TRBV6-6 and TRBJ2-3; 13 bases align to TRBD2. The CDR3 is CASRPTSGGAADTQYF. The CDR3 DNA follows: TGTGCCAGCAGGCCTACTAGCGGGGGGGCCGCAGATACGCAGTATTTT.